Listed here is a single TCR beta chain. V gave up 3 bases and J gave up 4 bases; unmatched junction bases: 6. Germline-derived CDR1 and CDR2 are LNHDA and SQIVND (reference sequence). This CDR3 contains 14 residues. The repertoire was sequenced with immunoSEQ multiplex PCR; TCRdb's copy has only in-frame clones and lacks some. The data show 84,000 or so clones, 75% to 95% seen once. The sample belongs to a study of control samples from healthy donors and cancer patients. The specimen sequenced was blood. The origin of this receptor is a man aged 25 to 40 in good health. V is TRBV19 and J is TRBJ2-7, with 7 bases identical to TRBD2. CDR3 DNA: TGTGCCAGTAGTATCGGGCAGGGAGGGTACGAGCAGTACTTC. Its translation is CASSIGQGGYEQYF.